The 2 T cell receptor beta chains listed next were all sequenced from one sample in a study of cytomegalovirus exposure and HLA in healthy donors. Amplification used 60 Vbeta primers and 13 Jbeta primers. The assay was immunoSEQ multiplex PCR, and TCRdb's table has in-frame clones only and misses some. The sample yields about 200,000 clones, about four fifths seen once. The sequenced sample was PBMCs. Every receptor here comes from a woman aged 25 to 39 in good health and CMV-seropositive.

V and J are TRBV6-5 and TRBJ2-3, with 9 bases matching TRBD1. CDR3 length equals 13 residues. Germline V gene data show CDR1 as MNHEY and CDR2 as SVGAGI. Losses at the gene ends were 6 bases for V and 3 bases for J; bases not matched to a gene: 1. The CDR3 DNA reads as TGTGCCAGCAGGGGACAGGGAACAGATACGCAGTATTTT. Translating it yields CASRGQGTDTQYF.

The CDR3 bases are TGCGCCAGCAGGTTTTCCGCTAACCCAAATGAAAAACTGTTTTTT. It codes for CASRFSANPNEKLFF. The rearrangement links TRBV5-1 to TRBJ1-4; the D is unclear. V gave up 5 bases and J gave up 5 bases, with 16 bases separating them. CDR1 and CDR2 from the germline V gene are SGHRS and YFSETQ. The CDR3 covers 15 residues.